This T cell receptor (beta chain) was captured in a study of T cell repertoires and HLA-DP antigens. Study-wide results and caveats: Naive and memory CD4+ cells were analysed together, not apart.

Untouched CD4+ T cells were bead-isolated at about 97.7% purity. CDR3 length: 16 residues. Trimming took 0 bases from V and 0 from J, leaving 11 bases between them. Looked up from germline, CDR1 is LGHNA and CDR2 is YSLEER. TCRdb keeps only in-frame clones here, not all; method: immunoSEQ multiplex PCR. The table includes about 73,000 clones, around 77% detected once. Details on this clone: Its target is not known.

The chain links TRBV4-3 to TRBJ1-2, with a weak D call TRBD1 (5 bases). Sequenced material: CD4+ T cells from PBMCs. This receptor was obtained from a man in his 60s in good health and CMV-seronegative. The CDR3 DNA is TGCGCCAGCAGCCAAGACCCCAGGGACCCTAACTATGGCTACACCTTC. This sequence encodes CASSQDPRDPNYGYTF.